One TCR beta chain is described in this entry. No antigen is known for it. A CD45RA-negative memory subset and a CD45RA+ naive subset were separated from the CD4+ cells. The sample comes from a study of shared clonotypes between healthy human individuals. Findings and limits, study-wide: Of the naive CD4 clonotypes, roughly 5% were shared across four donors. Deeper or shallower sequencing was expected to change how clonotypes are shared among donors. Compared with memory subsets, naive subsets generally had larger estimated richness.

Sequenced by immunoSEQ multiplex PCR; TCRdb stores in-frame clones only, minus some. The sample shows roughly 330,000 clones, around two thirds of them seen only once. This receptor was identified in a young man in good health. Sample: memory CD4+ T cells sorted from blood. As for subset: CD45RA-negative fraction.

CDR3 DNA sequence: TGTGCCAGCAGCAGGGATGAGCAGTTCTTC. It translates to CASSRDEQFF. The gene calls are TRBV7-9 and TRBJ2-1; no clear D. V was shortened by 5 bases and J by 8 bases, with 4 bases between the two germline ends. The CDR3 runs 10 residues. Germline CDR1 is SEHNR and CDR2 is FQNEAQ (reference sequence).